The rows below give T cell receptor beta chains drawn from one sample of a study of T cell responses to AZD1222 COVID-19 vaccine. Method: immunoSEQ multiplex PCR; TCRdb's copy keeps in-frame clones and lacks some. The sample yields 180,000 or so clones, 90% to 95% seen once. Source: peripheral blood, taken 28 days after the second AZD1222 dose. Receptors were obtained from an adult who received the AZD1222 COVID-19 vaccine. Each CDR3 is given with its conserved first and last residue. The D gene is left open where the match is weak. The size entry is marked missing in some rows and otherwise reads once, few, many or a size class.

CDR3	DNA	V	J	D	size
CATSDLSAGQETQYF	TGTGCCACCAGTGATTTGTCCGCAGGGCAGGAGACCCAGTACTTC	TRBV24-1	TRBJ2-5	NA	NA
CASSSQGGVYGYTF	TGTGCCAGCAGCTCGCAGGGCGGGGTATATGGCTACACCTTC	TRBV5-4	TRBJ1-2	NA	NA
CASSLGQNTGELFF	TGCGCCAGCAGCTTGGGACAAAACACCGGGGAGCTGTTTTTT	TRBV5-1	TRBJ2-2	NA	NA
CASSDSWGSDNYGYTF	TGTGCCAGCAGTGATTCGTGGGGCAGCGACAACTATGGCTACACCTTC	TRBV2	TRBJ1-2	NA	few
CASSPGRMNTEAFF	TGTGCCAGCAGCCCGGGACGGATGAACACTGAAGCTTTCTTT	TRBV7-2	TRBJ1-1	NA	NA
CATSGPGTGYTF	TGTGCCACCAGTGGCCCCGGGACCGGCTACACCTTC	TRBV24-1	TRBJ1-2	NA	NA
CASSETPGQRYGYTF	TGTGCCAGCAGTGAAACCCCGGGACAGAGATATGGCTACACCTTC	TRBV6-1	TRBJ1-2	TRBD1	NA
CASSTEETQYF	TGTGCCAGCAGTACTGAAGAGACCCAGTACTTC	TRBV28	TRBJ2-5	NA	once
CASSTEGFSNQPQHF	TGTGCCAGTAGTACGGAGGGGTTCAGCAATCAGCCCCAGCATTTT	TRBV19	TRBJ1-5	NA	once
CASSPGTPSNTEAFF	TGTGCCAGCAGTCCCGGGACGCCGTCGAACACTGAAGCTTTCTTT	TRBV28	TRBJ1-1	NA	NA
CASSLRGGPETEAFF	TGCGCCAGCAGCCTCAGGGGAGGGCCGGAAACTGAAGCTTTCTTT	TRBV4-3	TRBJ1-1	NA	NA
CASSSPGQIYEQYF	TGTGCCAGCAGCTCTCCGGGACAGATCTACGAGCAGTACTTC	TRBV7-9	TRBJ2-7	TRBD1	few
CASSQDMTDTQYF	TGTGCCAGCAGCCAAGATATGACAGATACGCAGTATTTT	TRBV14	TRBJ2-3	NA	NA
CASSLKEGRGRSDTQYF	TGTGCCAGCAGCTTAAAGGAGGGAAGGGGGAGGTCAGATACGCAGTATTTT	TRBV7-9	TRBJ2-3	NA	NA
CASAMAGAFNQPQHF	TGTGCCAGCGCGATGGCCGGGGCCTTCAATCAGCCCCAGCATTTT	TRBV19	TRBJ1-5	NA	NA
CASGPYEQYF	TGTGCCAGCGGGCCTTACGAGCAGTACTTC	TRBV11-2	TRBJ2-7	NA	once
CASSQGRGQGTQYF	TGTGCCAGCAGCCAGGGCAGGGGACAGGGTACGCAGTATTTT	TRBV3-1/TRBV3-2	TRBJ2-3	TRBD1	NA
CASSQGFRPNQPQHF	TGTGCCAGCAGCCAAGGGTTCAGGCCGAATCAGCCCCAGCATTTT	TRBV2	TRBJ1-5	NA	NA
CAISERDNYGYTF	TGTGCCATCAGTGAAAGGGATAACTATGGCTACACCTTC	TRBV10-3	TRBJ1-2	NA	NA
CASSLMTGANEKLFF	TGTGCCAGCAGTTTAATGACAGGGGCTAATGAAAAACTGTTTTTT	TRBV28	TRBJ1-4	TRBD1	NA
CASSQGERMNTEAFF	TGTGCCAGCAGCCAAGGGGAGCGGATGAACACTGAAGCTTTCTTT	TRBV4-2	TRBJ1-1	NA	NA
CASSPASGQRVETQYF	TGTGCCAGCAGCCCGGCTAGCGGGCAAAGGGTAGAGACCCAGTACTTC	TRBV7-3	TRBJ2-5	TRBD2	NA
CASSLVGQVAYEQYF	TGTGCCAGCAGCTTAGTTGGGCAGGTGGCCTACGAGCAGTACTTC	TRBV13	TRBJ2-7	NA	NA
CASSPAPGVYQPQHF	TGTGCCAGCAGCCCGGCCCCTGGTGTGTATCAGCCCCAGCATTTT	TRBV5-5	TRBJ1-5	NA	NA
CASSRDSSSYNEQFF	TGTGCCAGCAGTCGGGACAGCAGCTCCTACAATGAGCAGTTCTTC	TRBV6-5	TRBJ2-1	TRBD1	NA
CAWTQDIASGELFF	TGTGCCTGGACTCAGGACATCGCGTCCGGGGAGCTGTTTTTT	TRBV30	TRBJ2-2	NA	NA
CASRGLYGYTF	TGTGCCAGCAGGGGTCTTTATGGCTACACCTTC	TRBV12-3/TRBV12-4	TRBJ1-2	NA	NA
CASSLRTVSYEQYF	TGTGCCAGCAGCCTACGGACGGTCTCCTACGAGCAGTACTTC	TRBV16	TRBJ2-7	NA	NA
CASSLTGNTEAFF	TGTGCCAGCAGCTTGACAGGAAACACTGAAGCTTTCTTT	TRBV9	TRBJ1-1	NA	once
CASGLVLGPGPPQPQHF	TGTGCTAGTGGTTTGGTACTTGGCCCGGGTCCCCCTCAGCCCCAGCATTTT	TRBV12-5	TRBJ1-5	NA	NA
CASSSLTLGESYNEQFF	TGTGCCAGCAGTTCGCTGACCCTGGGAGAATCCTACAATGAGCAGTTCTTC	TRBV27	TRBJ2-1	NA	NA
CASSGRVHSGDVYGYTF	TGTGCCAGCAGTGGACGGGTCCATTCGGGAGACGTCTATGGCTACACCTTC	TRBV6-1	TRBJ1-2	NA	NA
CASRGGTLYGYTF	TGTGCCAGCAGGGGAGGTACACTCTATGGCTACACCTTC	TRBV25-1	TRBJ1-2	NA	NA
CASSRRDIIYEQYF	TGTGCCAGCAGCCGCCGGGACATAATTTACGAGCAGTACTTC	TRBV3-1/TRBV3-2	TRBJ2-7	NA	NA
CAISQNSGGAADTQYF	TGTGCCATCAGTCAAAATAGCGGGGGGGCCGCAGATACGCAGTATTTT	TRBV10-3	TRBJ2-3	TRBD2	NA
CASSPRLAGDPEQFF	TGTGCCAGCAGCCCTCGACTAGCGGGAGACCCTGAGCAGTTCTTC	TRBV6-6	TRBJ2-1	TRBD2	NA
CASSPGTLSGANVLTF	TGCGCCAGCAGCCCCGGGACTCTCTCTGGGGCCAACGTCCTGACTTTC	TRBV5-1	TRBJ2-6	NA	NA
CASSPGEPDNEQFF	TGTGCCAGCAGCCCGGGGGAACCAGACAATGAGCAGTTCTTC	TRBV7-9	TRBJ2-1	NA	NA
CATSDRRVRNNSPLHF	TGTGCCACCAGTGATCGGAGGGTACGGAATAATTCACCCCTCCACTTT	TRBV15	TRBJ1-6	NA	NA
CASSTPTGGNQPQHF	TGTGCCAGCTCAACTCCGACAGGGGGCAATCAGCCCCAGCATTTT	TRBV18	TRBJ1-5	TRBD1	medium-sized
CASTLGQINSPLHF	TGTGCCAGTACCCTCGGACAGATTAATTCACCCCTCCACTTT	TRBV19	TRBJ1-6	NA	NA
CSANRGEELFF	TGCAGTGCTAACAGGGGCGAGGAGCTGTTTTTT	TRBV20-1	TRBJ2-2	TRBD1	NA
CASSQDRNPNYGYTF	TGTGCCAGCAGTCAGGACAGGAATCCGAACTATGGCTACACCTTC	TRBV2	TRBJ1-2	TRBD1	NA
CASSVLGTAEAFF	TGTGCCAGCAGTGTTCTGGGTACCGCTGAAGCTTTCTTT	TRBV28	TRBJ1-1	NA	NA
CASSLVPQRPRDTEAFF	TGTGCCAGCAGCTTAGTTCCCCAACGGCCGAGGGACACTGAAGCTTTCTTT	TRBV7-8	TRBJ1-1	NA	NA
CASSPRGTGTANTEAFF	TGTGCCAGCAGCCCTCGGGGAACCGGGACAGCAAACACTGAAGCTTTCTTT	TRBV9	TRBJ1-1	TRBD1	NA
CASSIVERGYNSPLHF	TGTGCCAGTAGTATAGTGGAGAGGGGATATAATTCACCCCTCCACTTT	TRBV19	TRBJ1-6	NA	NA
CASSFGGDGYTF	TGTGCCAGCAGCTTCGGAGGGGATGGCTACACCTTC	TRBV7-9	TRBJ1-2	NA	NA
CASRAGQAGWGYTF	TGTGCCAGCAGAGCGGGACAGGCGGGTTGGGGCTACACCTTC	TRBV6-5	TRBJ1-2	TRBD1	NA
CAWRATGSGEKLFF	TGTGCCTGGAGGGCGACAGGGAGCGGTGAAAAACTGTTTTTT	TRBV30	TRBJ1-4	TRBD1	NA
CASTGEVPAFF	TGTGCCAGCACCGGGGAGGTTCCGGCTTTCTTT	TRBV7-9	TRBJ1-1	NA	NA
CASSLLTGAENTEAFF	TGCGCCAGCAGCTTGTTAACAGGGGCGGAGAACACTGAAGCTTTCTTT	TRBV5-1	TRBJ1-1	TRBD1	NA
CSRSSYNEQFF	TGCAGTAGAAGCTCCTACAATGAGCAGTTCTTC	TRBV20-1	TRBJ2-1	NA	NA
CASQLALAVSSYEQYF	TGTGCCAGCCAACTCGCCCTAGCGGTTAGCTCCTACGAGCAGTACTTC	TRBV7-9	TRBJ2-7	TRBD2	NA
CASSFGEARNTEAFF	TGCGCCAGCAGCTTCGGTGAGGCGAGGAACACTGAAGCTTTCTTT	TRBV5-1	TRBJ1-1	NA	NA
CAWGGSSSGNTIYF	TGTGCCTGGGGCGGGAGTTCGTCGGGAAACACCATATATTTT	TRBV30	TRBJ1-3	NA	NA
CASSTDRWLDTQYF	TGTGCCAGTAGTACGGACAGGTGGTTGGATACGCAGTATTTT	TRBV19	TRBJ2-3	TRBD1	NA